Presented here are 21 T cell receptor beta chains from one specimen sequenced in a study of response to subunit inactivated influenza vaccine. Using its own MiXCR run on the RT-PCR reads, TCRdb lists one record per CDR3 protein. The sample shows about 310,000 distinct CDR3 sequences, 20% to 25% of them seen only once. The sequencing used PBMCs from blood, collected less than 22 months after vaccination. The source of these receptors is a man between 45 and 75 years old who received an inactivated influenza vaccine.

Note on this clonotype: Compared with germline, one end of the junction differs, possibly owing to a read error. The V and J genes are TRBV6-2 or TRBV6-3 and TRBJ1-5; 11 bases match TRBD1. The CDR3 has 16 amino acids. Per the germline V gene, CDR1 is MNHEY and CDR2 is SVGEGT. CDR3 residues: CASTLGRTGGNQPQHF. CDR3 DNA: TGTGCCAGCACTTTAGGGAGGACAGGGGGCAACCAGCCCCAGCATTTT.

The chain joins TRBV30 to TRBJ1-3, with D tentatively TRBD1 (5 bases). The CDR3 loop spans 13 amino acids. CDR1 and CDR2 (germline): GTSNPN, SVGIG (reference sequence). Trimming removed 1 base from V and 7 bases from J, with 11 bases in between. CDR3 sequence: CAWSGQGLNTIYF. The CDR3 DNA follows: TGTGCCTGGAGTGGTCAGGGCCTCAACACCATATATTTT.

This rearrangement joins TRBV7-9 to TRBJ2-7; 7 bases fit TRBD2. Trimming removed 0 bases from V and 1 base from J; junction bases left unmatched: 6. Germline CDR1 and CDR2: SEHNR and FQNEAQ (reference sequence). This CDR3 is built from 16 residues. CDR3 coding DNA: TGTGCCAGCAGCTTAGCTTCGTCTAGCGGATCCTACGAGCAGTACTTC. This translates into CASSLASSSGSYEQYF.

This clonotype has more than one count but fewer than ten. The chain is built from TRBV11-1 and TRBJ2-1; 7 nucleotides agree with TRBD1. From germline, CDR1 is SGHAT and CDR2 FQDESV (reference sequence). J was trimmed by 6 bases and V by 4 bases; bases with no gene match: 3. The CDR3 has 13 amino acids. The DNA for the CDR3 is TGTGCCAGCAGCTACCGGGACAGCAATGAGCAGTTCTTC. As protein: CASSYRDSNEQFF.

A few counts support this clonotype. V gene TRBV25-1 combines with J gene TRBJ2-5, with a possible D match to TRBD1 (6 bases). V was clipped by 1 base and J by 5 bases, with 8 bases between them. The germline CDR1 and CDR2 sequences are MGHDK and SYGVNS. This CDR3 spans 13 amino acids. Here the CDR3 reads CASSEWGRETQYF. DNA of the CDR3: TGTGCCAGCAGTGAATGGGGGCGGGAGACCCAGTACTTC.

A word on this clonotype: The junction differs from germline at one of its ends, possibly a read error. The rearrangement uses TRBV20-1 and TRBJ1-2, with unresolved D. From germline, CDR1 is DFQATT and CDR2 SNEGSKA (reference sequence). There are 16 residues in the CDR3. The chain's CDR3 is CSARDWARSKADGYTF. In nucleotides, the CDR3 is TGCAGTGCTAGAGATTGGGCCAGGAGCAAAGCGGATGGCTACACATTC.

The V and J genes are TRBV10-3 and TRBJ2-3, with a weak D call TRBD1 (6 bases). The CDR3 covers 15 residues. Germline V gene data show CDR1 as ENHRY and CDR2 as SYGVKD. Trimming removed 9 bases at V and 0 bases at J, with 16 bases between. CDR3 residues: CAIQGRPTSTDTQYF. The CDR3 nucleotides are TGTGCCATTCAGGGGCGGCCCACTAGCACAGATACGCAGTATTTT.

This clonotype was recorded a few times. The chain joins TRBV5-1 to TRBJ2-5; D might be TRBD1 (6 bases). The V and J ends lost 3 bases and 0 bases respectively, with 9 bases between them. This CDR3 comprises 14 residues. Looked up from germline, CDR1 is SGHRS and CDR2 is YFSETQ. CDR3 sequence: CASSYTGYQETQYF. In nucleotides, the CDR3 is TGCGCCAGCAGCTATACAGGGTACCAAGAGACCCAGTACTTC.

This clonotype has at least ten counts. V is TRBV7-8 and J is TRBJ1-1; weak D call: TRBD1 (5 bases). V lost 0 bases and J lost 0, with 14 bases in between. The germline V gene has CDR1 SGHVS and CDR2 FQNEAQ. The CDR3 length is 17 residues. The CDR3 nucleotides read TGTGCCAGCAGCTTAGCTGGGTCAGGGAGTATGAACACTGAAGCTTTCTTT. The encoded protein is CASSLAGSGSMNTEAFF.

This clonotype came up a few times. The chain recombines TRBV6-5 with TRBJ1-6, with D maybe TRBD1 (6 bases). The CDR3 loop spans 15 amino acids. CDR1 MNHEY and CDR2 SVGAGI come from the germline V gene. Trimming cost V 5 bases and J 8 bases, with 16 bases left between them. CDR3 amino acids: CASSNSQGRYSPLHF. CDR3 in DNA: TGTGCCAGCAGTAACAGCCAGGGGAGGTATTCACCCCTCCACTTT.

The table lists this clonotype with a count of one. In DNA form, the CDR3 reads TGCAGTGCCAAAACAAAACAGGGGTGGGATTCACCCCTCCACTTT. This translates into CSAKTKQGWDSPLHF. This chain links TRBV20-1 with TRBJ1-6; 7 nucleotides line up with TRBD1. V shed 6 bases and J 8 bases; nucleotides not matched to a gene: 13. The CDR3 has 15 amino acids. CDR1 DFQATT and CDR2 SNEGSKA come from the germline V gene (reference sequence).

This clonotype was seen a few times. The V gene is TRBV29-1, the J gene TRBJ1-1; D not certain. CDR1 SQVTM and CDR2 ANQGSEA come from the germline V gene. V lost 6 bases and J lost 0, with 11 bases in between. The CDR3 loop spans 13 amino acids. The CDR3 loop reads CSVKVLMNTEAFF. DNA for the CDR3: TGCAGCGTGAAAGTCCTTATGAACACTGAAGCTTTCTTT. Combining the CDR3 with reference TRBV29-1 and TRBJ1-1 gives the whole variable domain SAVISQKPSRDICQRGTSLTIQCQVDSQVTMMFWYRQQPGQSLTLIATANQGSEATYESGFVIDKFPISRPNLTFSTLTVSNMSPEDSSIYLCSVKVLMNTEAFFGQGTRLTVV.

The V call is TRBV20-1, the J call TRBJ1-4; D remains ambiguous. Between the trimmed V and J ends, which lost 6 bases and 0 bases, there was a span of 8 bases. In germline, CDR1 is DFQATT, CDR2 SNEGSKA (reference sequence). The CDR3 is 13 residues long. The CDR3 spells CSAPFTTNEKLFF. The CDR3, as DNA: TGCAGTGCCCCCTTTACAACTAATGAAAAACTGTTTTTT.

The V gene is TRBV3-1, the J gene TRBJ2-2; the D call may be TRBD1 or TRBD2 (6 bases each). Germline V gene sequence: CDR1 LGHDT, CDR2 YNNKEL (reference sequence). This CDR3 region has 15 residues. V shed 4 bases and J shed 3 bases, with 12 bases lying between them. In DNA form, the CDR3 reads TGTGCCAGCAGCCCCTGGGGGGCGGACACCGGGGAGCTGTTTTTT. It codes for CASSPWGADTGELFF.

This CDR3 reads CASSHSGRADTGELFF. The CDR3 DNA is TGTGCCAGCAGCCATAGCGGGAGGGCCGACACCGGGGAGCTGTTTTTT. The chain employs TRBV5-4 and TRBJ2-2; 11 bases agree with TRBD2. The germline V gene encodes CDR1 SGHNT and CDR2 YYREEE (reference sequence). The CDR3 loop spans 16 amino acids. With 4 bases clipped from V and 3 bases from J, the junction kept 5 bases outside the gene matches. Together with reference TRBV5-4 and TRBJ2-2, the CDR3 gives the full variable domain: ETGVTQSPTHLIKTRGQQVTLRCSSQSGHNTVSWYQQALGQGPQFIFQYYREEENGRGNFPPRFSGLQFPNYSSELNVNALELDDSALYLCASSHSGRADTGELFFGEGSRLTVL.

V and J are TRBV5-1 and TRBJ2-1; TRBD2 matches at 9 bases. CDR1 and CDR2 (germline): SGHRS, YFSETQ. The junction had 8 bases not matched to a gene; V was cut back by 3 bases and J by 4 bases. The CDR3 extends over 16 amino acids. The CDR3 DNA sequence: TGCGCCAGCAGCTCTGGCGGGGGGGCCCTATACAATGAGCAGTTCTTC. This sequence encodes CASSSGGGALYNEQFF. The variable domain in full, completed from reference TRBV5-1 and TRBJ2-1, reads KAGVTQTPRYLIKTRGQQVTLSCSPISGHRSVSWYQQTPGQGLQFLFEYFSETQRNKGNFPGRFSGRQFSNSRSEMNVSTLELGDSALYLCASSSGGGALYNEQFFGPGTRLTVL.

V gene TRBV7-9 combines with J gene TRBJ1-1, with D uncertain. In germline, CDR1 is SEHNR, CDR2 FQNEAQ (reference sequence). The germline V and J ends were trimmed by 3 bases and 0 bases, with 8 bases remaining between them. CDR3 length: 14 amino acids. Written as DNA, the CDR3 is TGTGCCAGCAGCTTCCCGGACCTGAACACTGAAGCTTTCTTT. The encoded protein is CASSFPDLNTEAFF.

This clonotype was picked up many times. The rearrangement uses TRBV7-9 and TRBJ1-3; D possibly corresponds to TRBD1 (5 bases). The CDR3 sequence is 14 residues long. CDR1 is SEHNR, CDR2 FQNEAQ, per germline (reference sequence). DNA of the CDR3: TGTGCGCTCCCTCGGGGACCTTCTGGAAACACCATATATTTT. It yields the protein CALPRGPSGNTIYF.

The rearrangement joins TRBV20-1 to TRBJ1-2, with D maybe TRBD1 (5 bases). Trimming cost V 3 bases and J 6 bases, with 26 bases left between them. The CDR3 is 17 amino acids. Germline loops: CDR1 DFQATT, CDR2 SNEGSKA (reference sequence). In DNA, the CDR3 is TGCAGTGCTAGGGACCCCCGAGGGACCTTGGGAGAGGATGGCTACACCTTC. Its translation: CSARDPRGTLGEDGYTF.

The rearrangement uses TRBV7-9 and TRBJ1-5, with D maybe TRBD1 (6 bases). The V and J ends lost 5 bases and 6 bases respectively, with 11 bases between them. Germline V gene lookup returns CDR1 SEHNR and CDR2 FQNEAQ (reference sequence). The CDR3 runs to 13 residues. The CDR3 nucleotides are TGTGCCAGCAGCCAAGGGGGAAGTCAGCCCCAGCATTTT. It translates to CASSQGGSQPQHF.

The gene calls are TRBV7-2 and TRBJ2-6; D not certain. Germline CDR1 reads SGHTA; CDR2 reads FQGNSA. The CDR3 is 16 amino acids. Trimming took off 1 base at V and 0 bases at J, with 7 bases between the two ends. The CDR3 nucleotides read TGTGCCAGCAGCTTAGTAGGGTCCTCTGGGGCCAACGTCCTGACTTTC. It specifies CASSLVGSSGANVLTF.